This is a list of T cell receptor beta chains from one sample in a study of blood T cell repertoires in COVID-19. Using immunoSEQ multiplex PCR, the repertoire was profiled, and TCRdb retains in-frame clones only, with some absent. The table lists under 300,000 clones, 65% to 85% of them singletons. What was sequenced was peripheral blood. These receptors were taken from a woman aged 35 to 49 who had recovered from COVID-19. Each CDR3 is given with its conserved first and last residue. The D gene is left open where the match is weak. Size is stated for part of the rows, as once, few or many counts, or as a class when the clone is expanded.

CDR3nt | CDR3aa | abundance | j_gene | v_gene | d_gene
TGTGCCAGCAGCCCGCGGGGGAAAAACATTCAGTACTTC | CASSPRGKNIQYF | . | TRBJ2-4 | TRBV9 | TRBD2
TGTGCCAGCAGCCAAGCCGAAACTAGCTCTGGGGCCAACGTCCTGACTTTC | CASSQAETSSGANVLTF | . | TRBJ2-6 | TRBV4-2 | .
TGTGCCACCAGCAGAGATACAGGGCTGTACGAGCAGTACTTC | CATSRDTGLYEQYF | . | TRBJ2-7 | TRBV15 | .
TGTGCCACCAGCGGGACAGGGGTGGAGACCCAGTACTTC | CATSGTGVETQYF | . | TRBJ2-5 | TRBV24-1 | TRBD1
TGTGCCAGCATACCGGAGTTGAGCTCCTACGAGCAGTACTTC | CASIPELSSYEQYF | . | TRBJ2-7 | TRBV2 | .
TGTGCCAGCAGCCAAGCCCGCGGACAGGGTATTGATGATACGCAGTATTTT | CASSQARGQGIDDTQYF | few | TRBJ2-3 | TRBV14 | TRBD1
TGTGCCAGCAGCGTATCGTGGGCAGGGCAGGGATCCGGCGATGAGCAGTTCTTC | CASSVSWAGQGSGDEQFF | . | TRBJ2-1 | TRBV11-3 | .
TGTGCCAGCAGTTACTGGGGGAGGGTAGACAATGAGCAGTTCTTC | CASSYWGRVDNEQFF | . | TRBJ2-1 | TRBV6-5 | TRBD2
TGTGCCAGCAGCTTGGCTTCGGCTGTGGGACTAGCGGGGCCAACAGATACGCAGTATTTT | CASSLASAVGLAGPTDTQYF | . | TRBJ2-3 | TRBV5-5 | TRBD2
TGTGCCAGCAGCGCGGTGACAGGTCCTTACTCCTACAATGAGCAGTTCTTC | CASSAVTGPYSYNEQFF | few | TRBJ2-1 | TRBV9 | .
TGTGCCAGCTCACCCACTGATAGGGGCCTGTCCTATGGCTACACCTTC | CASSPTDRGLSYGYTF | . | TRBJ1-2 | TRBV18 | .
TGTGCCAGCAGCTCACCGGGACACTTAAACACCGGGGAGCTGTTTTTT | CASSSPGHLNTGELFF | . | TRBJ2-2 | TRBV5-4 | .
TGTGCCAGCAGTGGGGACAGCCCTACCTTTCGCTACACCTTC | CASSGDSPTFRYTF | . | TRBJ1-2 | TRBV2 | TRBD1
TGTGCCAGCAGTTTAGATCGCGCAACTAATGAAAAACTGTTTTTT | CASSLDRATNEKLFF | once | TRBJ1-4 | TRBV28 | .
TGTGCCAGCAACCTGAGGGAGAGCTATAATTCACCCCTCCACTTT | CASNLRESYNSPLHF | . | TRBJ1-6 | TRBV5-5 | .
TGTGCCACCAGCAGAGGGATCGGACAGGGGCTCGACGAGCAGTACTTC | CATSRGIGQGLDEQYF | . | TRBJ2-7 | TRBV15 | TRBD1
TGTGCCAGCAGCCGCCAGGGGGCAGATACGCAGTATTTT | CASSRQGADTQYF | . | TRBJ2-3 | TRBV6-6 | TRBD1
TGTGCCAGTAGTATAGTAGGGGGAACCTACGAGCAGTACTTC | CASSIVGGTYEQYF | . | TRBJ2-7 | TRBV19 | .
TGTGCCAGTAGTATAGGGGCAGGGCCGAATGAGCAGTTCTTC | CASSIGAGPNEQFF | . | TRBJ2-1 | TRBV19 | .
TGTGCCAGCAGCCTCAGAGGGGGGACAGGGGAGACCCAGTACTTC | CASSLRGGTGETQYF | . | TRBJ2-5 | TRBV11-2 | TRBD1
TGTGCCAGCAGTGAAAATAGCGGGGGGGCCGGGGAGACCCAGTACTTC | CASSENSGGAGETQYF | . | TRBJ2-5 | TRBV2 | TRBD2
TGTGCCAGCACAGACAGGGATGACACTGAAGCTTTCTTT | CASTDRDDTEAFF | . | TRBJ1-1 | TRBV18 | TRBD1
TGTGCCAGCAGTCCTTACGGAGGGGACACTGAAGCTTTCTTT | CASSPYGGDTEAFF | . | TRBJ1-1 | TRBV6-6 | .
TGTGCCACAGGGGCCGGTTGGTCCACAGATACGCAGTATTTT | CATGAGWSTDTQYF | . | TRBJ2-3 | TRBV3-1/TRBV3-2 | .
TGTGCCAGCAGCCCGGCATCAGGGTGGAGAAACACCATATATTTT | CASSPASGWRNTIYF | . | TRBJ1-3 | TRBV28 | .
TGTGCCAGCAGTCCCACTTGGACTACCACAGATACGCAGTATTTT | CASSPTWTTTDTQYF | . | TRBJ2-3 | TRBV6-5 | .
TGTGCCATCAGTGCTACTAGCGGGAGTACCGGGGAGCTGTTTTTT | CAISATSGSTGELFF | . | TRBJ2-2 | TRBV10-3 | TRBD2
TGTGCCAGCAGCTTAGAAGAGACCCAGTACTTC | CASSLEETQYF | . | TRBJ2-5 | TRBV2 | .
TGTGCCAGCATTCTCTTTGGGGGACTATCGAACACCGGGGAGCTGTTTTTT | CASILFGGLSNTGELFF | . | TRBJ2-2 | TRBV2 | TRBD2
TGTGCCAGCAGCAAGGTCTGGACAGGGGACGATACGCAGTATTTT | CASSKVWTGDDTQYF | . | TRBJ2-3 | TRBV7-3 | TRBD1
TGTGCCAGCAGCCAACCTGGGACAGACCAAGAGACCCAGTACTTC | CASSQPGTDQETQYF | . | TRBJ2-5 | TRBV4-2 | TRBD1
TGTGCCTGGAGTCCGACAGGACGAGAAAAACTGTTTTTT | CAWSPTGREKLFF | once | TRBJ1-4 | TRBV30 | .
TGCGCCAGCAGCCAAGGTTGGGGGGCCTACGAGCAGTACTTC | CASSQGWGAYEQYF | . | TRBJ2-7 | TRBV4-1 | .
TGTGCCAGCAGCTTATCGGCGGTAACCTACGAGCAGTACTTC | CASSLSAVTYEQYF | . | TRBJ2-7 | TRBV7-9 | .
TGTGCCAGCAGCCCATGGACAGGTACCGTACGTAGCAATCAGCCCCAGCATTTT | CASSPWTGTVRSNQPQHF | . | TRBJ1-5 | TRBV7-2 | TRBD1
TGTGCCAGCAGTTTAGGACAGGAGCAGTTCTTC | CASSLGQEQFF | . | TRBJ2-1 | TRBV28 | .
TGTGCCAGCAGCTCTAAAACAGGGGGCACGGGCCGGGACGGAGCTTTCTTT | CASSSKTGGTGRDGAFF | . | TRBJ1-1 | TRBV5-4 | TRBD1
TGCGCCAGCAGCTTGGAGGTGGGACAGGTCACAGATACGCAGTATTTT | CASSLEVGQVTDTQYF | . | TRBJ2-3 | TRBV5-1 | TRBD1
TGTGCCAGCAGTCTTACAGGGATAGATGGCTACACCTTC | CASSLTGIDGYTF | once | TRBJ1-2 | TRBV12-3/TRBV12-4 | .
TGTGCCAGCAGTTACCAACTAACCACCCGAATCAATGAGCGGTTCTTC | CASSYQLTTRINERFF | . | TRBJ2-1 | TRBV6-2/TRBV6-3 | .
TGTGCCAGCAGTGTTACAGGGACGACGCGAAAACTGTTTTTT | CASSVTGTTRKLFF | . | TRBJ1-4 | TRBV2 | .
TGTGCCAGCAGTTTATACGGGGGGGAGACCCAGTACTTC | CASSLYGGETQYF | . | TRBJ2-5 | TRBV27 | TRBD2
TGTGCCAGCAATCTGGGGGGGTCTGAGCAGTTCTTC | CASNLGGSEQFF | . | TRBJ2-1 | TRBV5-5 | TRBD2
TGTGCCAGCAGTTTAAGACAGGGTTATAATGAGCAGTTCTTC | CASSLRQGYNEQFF | . | TRBJ2-1 | TRBV28 | TRBD1
TGTGCCAGCAAACTTCAGGGGAAGGACAATGAGCAGTTCTTC | CASKLQGKDNEQFF | . | TRBJ2-1 | TRBV2 | .
TGTGCCAGCAGTTTGGGGGGGTACGAGCAGTACTTC | CASSLGGYEQYF | once | TRBJ2-7 | TRBV28 | TRBD2
TGTGCCAGCAGTCCTCTCCCGGGACTATCCAGTTATGAGCAGTTCTTC | CASSPLPGLSSYEQFF | . | TRBJ2-1 | TRBV27 | TRBD2